This T cell receptor beta chain was sequenced in a study of T cell responses to AZD1222 COVID-19 vaccine. Study-level results: Spike regions recognized by vaccine-associated CD4 TCRs spanned the protein, led by 160-218 and 743-854. Unmutated regions of variants are reportedly targeted by nearly half of spike-specific TCRs. With two AZD1222 doses given, Spike-specific TCR breadth and depth both rose. The peak T cell response came first, and repertoires were sampled only after it.

Profiling relied on immunoSEQ multiplex PCR, and the TCRdb table lists in-frame clones only, not all of them. The repertoire holds 100,000 to 150,000 clones, around 90% seen once, with about 29% in the top ten. Comment on this clone: Its antigen remains unknown.

V trimming: 3 bases; J trimming: 7 bases; junction bases outside the gene matches: 9. Germline CDR1 is DFQATT and CDR2 is SNEGSKA (reference sequence). The CDR3 extends over 15 amino acids. This receptor was taken from an adult in good health. Here the sequenced sample was peripheral blood, taken on day 0 of AZD1222 vaccination. The J gene is TRBJ2-1, the V gene TRBV20-1, with 10 positions matching TRBD2. CDR3 in amino acids: CSASRLAGVRNEQFF. CDR3 DNA: TGCAGTGCTAGTCGGCTAGCGGGAGTTAGGAATGAGCAGTTCTTC.